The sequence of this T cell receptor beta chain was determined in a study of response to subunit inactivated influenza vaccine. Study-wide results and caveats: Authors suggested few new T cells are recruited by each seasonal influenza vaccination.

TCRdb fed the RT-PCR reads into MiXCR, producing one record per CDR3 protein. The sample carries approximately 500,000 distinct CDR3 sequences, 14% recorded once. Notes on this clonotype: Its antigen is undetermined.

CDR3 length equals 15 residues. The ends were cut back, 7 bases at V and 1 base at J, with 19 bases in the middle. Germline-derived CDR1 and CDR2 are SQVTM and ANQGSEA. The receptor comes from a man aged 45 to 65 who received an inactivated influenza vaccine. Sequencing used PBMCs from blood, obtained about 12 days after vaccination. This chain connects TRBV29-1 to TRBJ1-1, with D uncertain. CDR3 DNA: TGCAGCGCCATAAGGTCTACTTTTGGGAACACTGAAGCTTTCTTT. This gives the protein CSAIRSTFGNTEAFF.